A selection of T cell receptor beta chains follows, all from one sample in a study of cytomegalovirus exposure and HLA in healthy donors. The method was immunoSEQ multiplex PCR; TCRdb's version includes in-frame clones alone and lacks a portion of them. Here the sample spans approximately 100,000 clones, more than 60% being singletons. The sample consisted of PBMCs. All receptors come from a female donor in good health and CMV-seropositive. The CDR3 runs from the conserved cysteine through the conserved F or W. Fields, in order: J gene, clone size, V gene, D gene, CDR3 protein, CDR3 DNA. D genes are given only for firm matches. Some rows mark clone size as missing; the rest say once, few, many or name a class of expanded clone.

j_call: TRBJ2-7; clone_size: .; v_call: TRBV19; d_call: TRBD2; cdr3_aa: CASSIAGGYEQYF; cdr3_nt: TGTGCCAGTAGTATCGCGGGAGGGTACGAGCAGTACTTC
j_call: TRBJ1-5; clone_size: .; v_call: TRBV18; d_call: .; cdr3_aa: CASSPGLEQPQHF; cdr3_nt: TGTGCCAGCTCACCAGGTTTAGAACAGCCCCAGCATTTT
j_call: TRBJ2-7; clone_size: .; v_call: TRBV27; d_call: TRBD2; cdr3_aa: CASSRLAGLSSYEQYF; cdr3_nt: TGTGCCAGCAGCCGACTAGCGGGTTTGAGCTCCTACGAGCAGTACTTC
j_call: TRBJ1-5; clone_size: .; v_call: TRBV27; d_call: TRBD1; cdr3_aa: CASSPQTGRYRPQHF; cdr3_nt: TGTGCCAGCAGTCCCCAGACAGGGAGGTATAGGCCCCAGCATTTT
j_call: TRBJ1-1; clone_size: .; v_call: TRBV10-2; d_call: TRBD1; cdr3_aa: CAGGQGKNTEAFF; cdr3_nt: TGCGCCGGGGGACAGGGTAAGAACACTGAAGCTTTCTTT
j_call: TRBJ2-3; clone_size: .; v_call: TRBV7-8; d_call: TRBD2; cdr3_aa: CASSFSRTSGSTDTQYF; cdr3_nt: TGTGCCAGCAGCTTTTCTCGGACTAGCGGGAGCACAGATACGCAGTATTTT
j_call: TRBJ2-7; clone_size: few; v_call: TRBV7-2; d_call: TRBD1; cdr3_aa: CASEQGALQYF; cdr3_nt: TGTGCCAGCGAACAGGGGGCCCTACAGTACTTC
j_call: TRBJ2-7; clone_size: .; v_call: TRBV2; d_call: TRBD2; cdr3_aa: CATKRFERETAEQYF; cdr3_nt: TGTGCCACCAAAAGATTCGAGCGGGAGACCGCCGAGCAGTACTTC
j_call: TRBJ2-3; clone_size: .; v_call: TRBV19; d_call: .; cdr3_aa: CASSSSEGDTQYF; cdr3_nt: TGTGCCAGTAGTTCGAGTGAGGGAGATACGCAGTATTTT
j_call: TRBJ2-3; clone_size: .; v_call: TRBV18; d_call: TRBD1; cdr3_aa: CASSQLGQGATDTQYF; cdr3_nt: TGTGCCAGCTCACAGTTAGGACAGGGGGCCACAGATACGCAGTATTTT
j_call: TRBJ2-7; clone_size: .; v_call: TRBV9; d_call: .; cdr3_aa: CASSVGGPGGPDYEQYF; cdr3_nt: TGTGCCAGCAGCGTAGGTGGTCCCGGGGGTCCGGACTACGAGCAGTACTTC
j_call: TRBJ1-1; clone_size: .; v_call: TRBV7-8; d_call: .; cdr3_aa: CASSFWAMNTEAFF; cdr3_nt: TGTGCCAGCAGCTTTTGGGCTATGAACACTGAAGCTTTCTTT
j_call: TRBJ2-1; clone_size: .; v_call: TRBV10-2; d_call: TRBD2; cdr3_aa: CASSEPGGRSSYNEQFF; cdr3_nt: TGCGCCAGCAGTGAGCCGGGCGGGAGGAGCTCCTACAATGAGCAGTTCTTC
j_call: TRBJ1-1; clone_size: .; v_call: TRBV21-1; d_call: .; cdr3_aa: CASSKYRLRREAFF; cdr3_nt: TGTGCCAGCAGCAAATACAGGCTCCGACGGGAAGCTTTCTTT
j_call: TRBJ2-7; clone_size: few; v_call: TRBV28; d_call: TRBD1; cdr3_aa: CASGNLRQGLDF; cdr3_nt: TGTGCCAGCGGAAATTTACGACAGGGGCTAGACTTC
j_call: TRBJ1-1; clone_size: .; v_call: TRBV5-1; d_call: .; cdr3_aa: CASSWGRTERNTEAFF; cdr3_nt: TGCGCCAGCAGCTGGGGAAGGACAGAGAGGAACACTGAAGCTTTCTTT
j_call: TRBJ2-5; clone_size: .; v_call: TRBV5-4; d_call: .; cdr3_aa: CASSSRSRVETQYF; cdr3_nt: TGTGCCAGCAGTTCCCGATCTCGCGTGGAGACCCAGTACTTC
j_call: TRBJ1-5; clone_size: few; v_call: TRBV27; d_call: .; cdr3_aa: CASSLQSNQPQHF; cdr3_nt: TGTGCCAGCAGTCTACAGTCGAATCAGCCCCAGCATTTT
j_call: TRBJ2-1; clone_size: few; v_call: TRBV2; d_call: TRBD2; cdr3_aa: CASTRGGSGSYEQFF; cdr3_nt: TGTGCCAGCACCCGTGGGGGTAGCGGGAGCTATGAGCAGTTCTTC
j_call: TRBJ1-3; clone_size: .; v_call: TRBV5-6; d_call: .; cdr3_aa: CASSLLAGSGNTIYF; cdr3_nt: TGTGCCAGCAGCTTGCTGGCAGGGTCCGGAAACACCATATATTTT
j_call: TRBJ1-4; clone_size: .; v_call: TRBV6-4; d_call: TRBD1; cdr3_aa: CARQGRSNEKLFF; cdr3_nt: TGTGCCCGACAGGGGCGTTCTAATGAAAAACTGTTTTTT
j_call: TRBJ1-1; clone_size: .; v_call: TRBV4-3; d_call: TRBD1; cdr3_aa: CASSQARGRTEAFF; cdr3_nt: TGCGCCAGCAGCCAAGCCAGGGGGAGGACTGAAGCTTTCTTT
j_call: TRBJ2-1; clone_size: .; v_call: TRBV4-3; d_call: .; cdr3_aa: CASSQDSPRQNNNEQFF; cdr3_nt: TGCGCCAGCAGCCAAGATTCCCCTAGACAGAATAACAATGAGCAGTTCTTC
j_call: TRBJ2-7; clone_size: few; v_call: TRBV28; d_call: .; cdr3_aa: CASRRQGGSYEQYF; cdr3_nt: TGTGCCAGCCGAAGGCAGGGAGGAAGCTACGAGCAGTACTTC
j_call: TRBJ2-7; clone_size: .; v_call: TRBV6-1; d_call: TRBD2; cdr3_aa: CASSELAGVLGYEQYF; cdr3_nt: TGTGCCAGCAGTGAACTAGCGGGAGTTTTAGGCTACGAGCAGTACTTC
j_call: TRBJ2-7; clone_size: .; v_call: TRBV19; d_call: TRBD1; cdr3_aa: CASSIDFGTGAYEQYF; cdr3_nt: TGTGCCAGTAGTATAGATTTTGGGACAGGGGCCTACGAGCAGTACTTC
j_call: TRBJ2-7; clone_size: .; v_call: TRBV2; d_call: .; cdr3_aa: CATGQPYEQYF; cdr3_nt: TGTGCCACAGGACAGCCCTACGAGCAGTACTTC
j_call: TRBJ2-2; clone_size: .; v_call: TRBV27; d_call: TRBD2; cdr3_aa: CASSRSGTRRTGELFF; cdr3_nt: TGTGCCAGCAGTCGATCAGGGACTAGACGGACCGGGGAGCTGTTTTTT
j_call: TRBJ1-4; clone_size: .; v_call: TRBV18; d_call: TRBD1; cdr3_aa: CASSEQGSANEKLFF; cdr3_nt: TGTGCCAGCTCGGAACAGGGGTCGGCTAATGAAAAACTGTTTTTT
j_call: TRBJ1-2; clone_size: .; v_call: TRBV2; d_call: TRBD1; cdr3_aa: CASTSFRGIGGYTF; cdr3_nt: TGTGCCAGCACCTCCTTCAGGGGGATCGGCGGCTACACCTTC
j_call: TRBJ2-7; clone_size: .; v_call: TRBV6-1; d_call: TRBD1; cdr3_aa: CASSETPGQGFNEQYF; cdr3_nt: TGTGCCAGCAGTGAAACCCCGGGACAGGGGTTCAACGAGCAGTACTTC
j_call: TRBJ1-2; clone_size: .; v_call: TRBV18; d_call: TRBD1; cdr3_aa: CASSPAGTGAGGYTF; cdr3_nt: TGTGCCAGCTCACCGGCGGGGACAGGGGCTGGTGGCTACACCTTC
j_call: TRBJ1-5; clone_size: .; v_call: TRBV7-9; d_call: .; cdr3_aa: CASSLGGRSNQPQHF; cdr3_nt: TGTGCCAGCAGCTTAGGGGGCCGGAGCAATCAGCCCCAGCATTTT
j_call: TRBJ1-2; clone_size: .; v_call: TRBV15; d_call: .; cdr3_aa: CATSRGGTGTMDGYTF; cdr3_nt: TGTGCCACCAGCAGAGGAGGAACCGGGACAATGGATGGCTACACCTTC
j_call: TRBJ1-5; clone_size: .; v_call: TRBV5-4; d_call: .; cdr3_aa: CASSLFGGTQPQHF; cdr3_nt: TGTGCCAGCAGCTTATTCGGGGGTACGCAGCCCCAGCATTTT
j_call: TRBJ2-7; clone_size: few; v_call: TRBV28; d_call: .; cdr3_aa: CASSRGSWYEQYF; cdr3_nt: TGTGCCAGCAGCCGGGGGTCCTGGTACGAGCAGTACTTC
j_call: TRBJ1-1; clone_size: .; v_call: TRBV19; d_call: .; cdr3_aa: CASMETGLNTEAFF; cdr3_nt: TGTGCCAGTATGGAGACAGGCTTGAACACTGAAGCTTTCTTT
j_call: TRBJ1-4; clone_size: .; v_call: TRBV2; d_call: TRBD1; cdr3_aa: CASSDQGQIGEKLFF; cdr3_nt: TGTGCCAGCAGTGACCAGGGACAGATCGGTGAAAAACTGTTTTTT
j_call: TRBJ1-5; clone_size: .; v_call: TRBV15; d_call: .; cdr3_aa: CATSRAGRGVDQPQHF; cdr3_nt: TGTGCCACCAGCAGAGCGGGGCGCGGGGTGGATCAGCCCCAGCATTTT
j_call: TRBJ2-7; clone_size: .; v_call: TRBV10-1; d_call: TRBD2; cdr3_aa: CASSPSSGTNRQPYEQYF; cdr3_nt: TGCGCCAGCAGTCCTTCTAGCGGGACCAATCGGCAACCCTACGAGCAGTACTTC
j_call: TRBJ2-3; clone_size: .; v_call: TRBV28; d_call: .; cdr3_aa: CASSLLAGEYGTDTQYF; cdr3_nt: TGTGCCAGCAGTTTGCTTGCAGGGGAGTATGGCACAGATACGCAGTATTTT
j_call: TRBJ2-1; clone_size: few; v_call: TRBV18; d_call: TRBD2; cdr3_aa: CASSPGRLAGPLYNEQFF; cdr3_nt: TGTGCCAGCTCCCCTGGGCGGCTAGCGGGACCGCTCTACAATGAGCAGTTCTTC
j_call: TRBJ2-3; clone_size: few; v_call: TRBV5-1; d_call: TRBD1; cdr3_aa: CASSLGGQSTDTQYF; cdr3_nt: TGCGCCAGCAGCTTGGGGGGACAGAGCACAGATACGCAGTATTTT
j_call: TRBJ1-2; clone_size: .; v_call: TRBV5-4; d_call: TRBD1; cdr3_aa: CASSYARQDRAGGAGYGYTF; cdr3_nt: TGTGCCAGCAGCTATGCTAGACAAGACAGGGCCGGAGGCGCAGGGTATGGCTACACCTTC
j_call: TRBJ1-5; clone_size: once; v_call: TRBV6-6; d_call: .; cdr3_aa: CASSPGHSQGQPQHF; cdr3_nt: TGTGCCAGCAGCCCGGGACACTCCCAAGGGCAGCCCCAGCATTTT
j_call: TRBJ1-4; clone_size: .; v_call: TRBV7-8; d_call: .; cdr3_aa: CASSSLVGTTNEKLFF; cdr3_nt: TGTGCCAGCAGCTCCCTAGTCGGTACAACTAATGAAAAACTGTTTTTT
j_call: TRBJ2-5; clone_size: .; v_call: TRBV5-5; d_call: .; cdr3_aa: CASELGGVGETQYF; cdr3_nt: TGTGCCAGTGAGCTGGGAGGAGTAGGAGAGACCCAGTACTTC
j_call: TRBJ1-1; clone_size: .; v_call: TRBV5-1; d_call: TRBD1; cdr3_aa: CASSLGTGSSTEAFF; cdr3_nt: TGCGCCAGCAGCTTGGGGACAGGGTCTAGCACTGAAGCTTTCTTT
j_call: TRBJ2-2; clone_size: .; v_call: TRBV19; d_call: .; cdr3_aa: CASSIGQSGTGELFF; cdr3_nt: TGTGCCAGTAGTATAGGCCAATCAGGTACCGGGGAGCTGTTTTTT
j_call: TRBJ2-1; clone_size: few; v_call: TRBV4-2; d_call: TRBD2; cdr3_aa: CASSQVAGADNEQFF; cdr3_nt: TGTGCCAGCAGCCAAGTAGCGGGGGCCGACAATGAGCAGTTCTTC
j_call: TRBJ1-5; clone_size: few; v_call: TRBV6-1; d_call: .; cdr3_aa: CASNPPGQPQHF; cdr3_nt: TGTGCCAGCAACCCCCCGGGTCAGCCCCAGCATTTT
j_call: TRBJ2-1; clone_size: .; v_call: TRBV2; d_call: .; cdr3_aa: CASSAGFGEQFF; cdr3_nt: TGTGCCAGCAGTGCCGGTTTTGGTGAGCAGTTCTTC
j_call: TRBJ2-5; clone_size: .; v_call: TRBV2; d_call: .; cdr3_aa: CASSVMALMETQYF; cdr3_nt: TGTGCCAGCAGTGTCATGGCCCTTATGGAGACCCAGTACTTC
j_call: TRBJ2-1; clone_size: .; v_call: TRBV30; d_call: .; cdr3_aa: CAWSRDFLFEQFF; cdr3_nt: TGTGCCTGGAGCCGGGACTTCCTATTCGAGCAGTTCTTC
j_call: TRBJ2-1; clone_size: .; v_call: TRBV9; d_call: TRBD2; cdr3_aa: CASSVATSGGVQDEQFF; cdr3_nt: TGTGCCAGCAGCGTGGCTACTAGCGGGGGGGTTCAAGATGAGCAGTTCTTC
j_call: TRBJ2-3; clone_size: .; v_call: TRBV14; d_call: .; cdr3_aa: CASSQDRLTFDTQYF; cdr3_nt: TGTGCCAGCAGCCAAGATCGACTGACCTTTGATACGCAGTATTTT
j_call: TRBJ2-6; clone_size: .; v_call: TRBV7-6; d_call: .; cdr3_aa: CASSLGVSGRSGANVLTF; cdr3_nt: TGTGCCAGCAGCTTAGGAGTTTCGGGTCGCTCTGGGGCCAACGTCCTGACTTTC
j_call: TRBJ2-5; clone_size: once; v_call: TRBV5-4; d_call: TRBD2; cdr3_aa: CASSLDERGGETQYF; cdr3_nt: TGTGCCAGCAGCTTGGATGAGCGGGGGGGGGAGACCCAGTACTTC